These T cell receptor beta chains were read from a single sample in a study of blood T cell repertoires in COVID-19. Clones were sequenced by immunoSEQ multiplex PCR, and TCRdb holds only the in-frame ones, with some missing. The repertoire consists of some 180,000 clones, with around 90% occurring once and the leading ten covering roughly 0.56%. The specimen sequenced was peripheral blood. All receptors derive from a man aged 50 to 60 with acute or convalescent COVID-19. Both conserved end residues are part of each CDR3. Each record gives: clone size, J gene, D gene, V gene, CDR3 protein, CDR3 DNA. D genes are given only for firm matches. Not all rows give a size; the values are once, few, many and, for expanded clones, a class.

clone size: NA
J gene: TRBJ2-3
D gene: NA
V gene: TRBV7-2
CDR3 protein: CASSSPSVPSTDTQYF
CDR3 DNA: TGTGCCAGCAGCTCCCCCTCCGTCCCTAGCACAGATACGCAGTATTTT

clone size: NA
J gene: TRBJ2-7
D gene: TRBD1
V gene: TRBV28
CDR3 protein: CASSFGTGYSEQYF
CDR3 DNA: TGTGCCAGCAGTTTCGGGACAGGCTATTCCGAGCAGTACTTC

clone size: NA
J gene: TRBJ1-5
D gene: NA
V gene: TRBV19
CDR3 protein: CASSIAGNQPQHF
CDR3 DNA: TGTGCCAGTAGTATAGCAGGGAATCAGCCCCAGCATTTT

clone size: NA
J gene: TRBJ1-4
D gene: NA
V gene: TRBV15
CDR3 protein: CATSRDGGATNEKLFF
CDR3 DNA: TGTGCCACCAGCAGAGACGGAGGGGCAACTAATGAAAAACTGTTTTTT

clone size: NA
J gene: TRBJ2-3
D gene: TRBD2
V gene: TRBV28
CDR3 protein: CASGMTSGSLRDTQYF
CDR3 DNA: TGTGCCAGCGGAATGACTAGCGGGAGTCTTAGAGATACGCAGTATTTT

clone size: NA
J gene: TRBJ2-1
D gene: TRBD2
V gene: TRBV5-1
CDR3 protein: CASSLAGGPPEQFF
CDR3 DNA: TGCGCCAGCAGCTTGGCGGGGGGACCCCCTGAGCAGTTCTTC

clone size: NA
J gene: TRBJ1-3
D gene: NA
V gene: TRBV7-7
CDR3 protein: CASSLVLSGPGNTIYF
CDR3 DNA: TGTGCTAGCAGCTTAGTTTTGTCGGGTCCTGGAAACACCATATATTTT

clone size: few
J gene: TRBJ1-5
D gene: TRBD1
V gene: TRBV6-5
CDR3 protein: CASGDSHQPQHF
CDR3 DNA: TGTGCCAGCGGGGACAGTCATCAGCCCCAGCATTTT

clone size: NA
J gene: TRBJ2-7
D gene: TRBD2
V gene: TRBV27
CDR3 protein: CASSIASGLSYEQYF
CDR3 DNA: TGTGCCAGCAGTATCGCTAGCGGCCTGTCCTACGAGCAGTACTTC

clone size: NA
J gene: TRBJ2-2
D gene: TRBD2
V gene: TRBV6-1
CDR3 protein: CASSESRLAGGPTGELFF
CDR3 DNA: TGTGCCAGCAGTGAAAGTCGGCTAGCGGGAGGGCCGACCGGGGAGCTGTTTTTT

clone size: NA
J gene: TRBJ2-7
D gene: NA
V gene: TRBV3-1/TRBV3-2
CDR3 protein: CASSQDAAGRGYEQYF
CDR3 DNA: TGTGCCAGCAGCCAAGACGCAGCCGGGAGAGGCTACGAGCAGTACTTC

clone size: NA
J gene: TRBJ1-2
D gene: NA
V gene: TRBV4-2
CDR3 protein: CASSSGDSENGGYTF
CDR3 DNA: TGTGCCAGCAGCTCCGGGGACTCCGAAAACGGTGGCTACACCTTC

clone size: NA
J gene: TRBJ2-2
D gene: TRBD2
V gene: TRBV4-2
CDR3 protein: CASVLPSSGTSRPGELFF
CDR3 DNA: TGTGCCAGCGTCCTTCCCTCTTCCGGGACTAGCCGACCCGGGGAGCTGTTTTTT

clone size: NA
J gene: TRBJ2-3
D gene: NA
V gene: TRBV21-1
CDR3 protein: CASSKAGPTDTQYF
CDR3 DNA: TGTGCCAGCAGCAAGGCGGGGCCCACAGATACGCAGTATTTT

clone size: NA
J gene: TRBJ1-6
D gene: NA
V gene: TRBV27
CDR3 protein: CASTGRSYNSPLHF
CDR3 DNA: TGTGCCAGCACGGGGAGATCCTATAATTCACCCCTCCACTTT

clone size: NA
J gene: TRBJ1-5
D gene: NA
V gene: TRBV12-3/TRBV12-4
CDR3 protein: CASSFEVYQPQHF
CDR3 DNA: TGTGCCAGCAGTTTTGAGGTATACCAGCCCCAGCATTTT

clone size: NA
J gene: TRBJ1-2
D gene: NA
V gene: TRBV5-6
CDR3 protein: CASSPGDYGYTF
CDR3 DNA: TGTGCCAGCAGCCCCGGTGACTATGGCTACACCTTC

clone size: NA
J gene: TRBJ2-5
D gene: NA
V gene: TRBV28
CDR3 protein: CASSFGGEVETQYF
CDR3 DNA: TGTGCCAGCAGTTTCGGAGGGGAGGTGGAGACCCAGTACTTC

clone size: NA
J gene: TRBJ1-2
D gene: NA
V gene: TRBV30
CDR3 protein: CAWSVDWFGQHRDYGYTF
CDR3 DNA: TGTGCCTGGAGTGTAGATTGGTTTGGACAGCACAGGGACTATGGCTACACCTTC

clone size: NA
J gene: TRBJ2-6
D gene: TRBD2
V gene: TRBV5-4
CDR3 protein: CASSRGLAGVSGANVLTF
CDR3 DNA: TGTGCCAGCAGCCGGGGACTAGCGGGGGTCTCTGGGGCCAACGTCCTGACTTTC

clone size: NA
J gene: TRBJ1-6
D gene: NA
V gene: TRBV7-8
CDR3 protein: CASSSRGTGTTNSPLHF
CDR3 DNA: TGTGCCAGCAGCTCAAGGGGGACGGGAACAACTAATTCACCCCTCCACTTT

clone size: NA
J gene: TRBJ1-5
D gene: TRBD1
V gene: TRBV27
CDR3 protein: CASSLRPTGNANQPQHF
CDR3 DNA: TGTGCCAGCAGTTTACGTCCGACAGGGAACGCCAATCAGCCCCAGCATTTT

clone size: NA
J gene: TRBJ2-1
D gene: NA
V gene: TRBV9
CDR3 protein: CASSPLYYNEQFF
CDR3 DNA: TGTGCCAGCAGCCCGCTATACTACAATGAGCAGTTCTTC

clone size: once
J gene: TRBJ2-6
D gene: NA
V gene: TRBV28
CDR3 protein: CASGDPERESGANVLTF
CDR3 DNA: TGTGCCAGCGGAGACCCGGAAAGAGAATCTGGGGCCAACGTCCTGACTTTC

clone size: NA
J gene: TRBJ1-3
D gene: NA
V gene: TRBV27
CDR3 protein: CASSLGGKGNTIYF
CDR3 DNA: TGTGCCAGCAGTTTGGGGGGAAAAGGAAACACCATATATTTT

clone size: NA
J gene: TRBJ1-2
D gene: TRBD1
V gene: TRBV7-9
CDR3 protein: CASSGDRGRRGYTF
CDR3 DNA: TGTGCCAGCAGCGGGGACAGGGGGCGCCGGGGCTACACCTTC

clone size: NA
J gene: TRBJ1-5
D gene: NA
V gene: TRBV7-8
CDR3 protein: CASSLDPRLGNQPQHF
CDR3 DNA: TGTGCCAGCAGCTTAGATCCCCGACTAGGCAATCAGCCCCAGCATTTT

clone size: once
J gene: TRBJ1-2
D gene: NA
V gene: TRBV19
CDR3 protein: CASRYRDGYTF
CDR3 DNA: TGTGCCAGTCGCTACAGGGATGGCTACACCTTC

clone size: NA
J gene: TRBJ2-3
D gene: NA
V gene: TRBV6-5
CDR3 protein: CASSYSVGGDTDTQYF
CDR3 DNA: TGTGCCAGCAGTTACTCCGTGGGGGGAGACACAGATACGCAGTATTTT

clone size: NA
J gene: TRBJ2-2
D gene: NA
V gene: TRBV5-4
CDR3 protein: CASSLKSAANTGELFF
CDR3 DNA: TGTGCCAGCAGCTTGAAAAGCGCTGCGAACACCGGGGAGCTGTTTTTT

clone size: NA
J gene: TRBJ2-1
D gene: NA
V gene: TRBV21-1
CDR3 protein: CASSTSGQVSYNEQFF
CDR3 DNA: TGTGCCAGCAGCACCTCGGGACAGGTCTCCTACAATGAGCAGTTCTTC

clone size: NA
J gene: TRBJ1-4
D gene: TRBD1
V gene: TRBV4-3
CDR3 protein: CASSQFRDRGLTNEKLFF
CDR3 DNA: TGCGCCAGCAGCCAATTCCGGGACAGGGGGCTGACTAATGAAAAACTGTTTTTT

clone size: few
J gene: TRBJ1-6
D gene: TRBD1
V gene: TRBV5-1
CDR3 protein: CASSAGQRDSPLHF
CDR3 DNA: TGCGCCAGCAGCGCGGGACAGAGGGATTCACCCCTCCACTTT

clone size: NA
J gene: TRBJ2-1
D gene: NA
V gene: TRBV30
CDR3 protein: CAWTLDTRSYNEQFF
CDR3 DNA: TGTGCCTGGACACTAGACACGCGCAGTTACAATGAGCAGTTCTTC

clone size: many
J gene: TRBJ2-3
D gene: TRBD2
V gene: TRBV20-1
CDR3 protein: CSATISGGQYF
CDR3 DNA: TGCAGTGCTACCATCTCGGGGGGGCAGTATTTT

clone size: NA
J gene: TRBJ2-5
D gene: NA
V gene: TRBV7-3
CDR3 protein: CASSLIGAGETQYF
CDR3 DNA: TGTGCCAGCAGCTTAATTGGGGCAGGAGAGACCCAGTACTTC

clone size: NA
J gene: TRBJ1-6
D gene: NA
V gene: TRBV7-3
CDR3 protein: CASSQQASNNSPLHF
CDR3 DNA: TGTGCCAGCAGCCAACAGGCTTCAAATAATTCACCCCTCCACTTT

clone size: NA
J gene: TRBJ1-2
D gene: NA
V gene: TRBV7-9
CDR3 protein: CASSIQGKGYTF
CDR3 DNA: TGTGCCAGCAGCATACAGGGAAAGGGCTACACCTTC

clone size: NA
J gene: TRBJ2-5
D gene: TRBD1
V gene: TRBV5-8
CDR3 protein: CASSLEGTEGETQYF
CDR3 DNA: TGTGCCAGCAGCTTGGAAGGGACAGAGGGAGAGACCCAGTACTTC